This TCR beta chain was identified during a study of early T cells in non-severe SARS-CoV-2 infection. Study summary: Chains were not paired, and sequencing was done on bulk RNA from unsorted whole blood.

This clonotype was counted ten times or more. Its antigen is still unknown. Individual cDNA molecules each received unique molecular identifiers attached to them. From the 5' RACE reads, TCRdb called clonotypes with MiXCR, one entry per CDR3 protein. The table records about 67,000 distinct CDR3 sequences, more than 9% of them present only once. Points from the study as a whole: There was a bias toward anti-spike CD8 responses in VDJdb matching, which missed private and CD4 specificities.

The sequenced material came from whole blood. The clonotype originates from an adult who was a healthcare worker with PCR-confirmed SARS-CoV-2 infection or an uninfected control (not recorded which).

The CDR3 region is CASSLALSGMGSNEQFF. In nucleotides, the CDR3 is TGTGCCAGCAGCTTAGCCCTTAGCGGGATGGGGAGCAATGAGCAGTTCTTC. The J gene is TRBJ2-1, the V gene TRBV11-3, with TRBD2 matching 8 bases. This CDR3 is 17 amino acids long. CDR1 and CDR2 (germline): SGHNT, YENEEA. The V segment lost 1 base and the J segment 6 bases; nucleotides outside the gene matches: 11.